One sample yielded the 15 T cell receptor beta chains listed below, sequenced in a study of T cells in localized non-small cell lung cancer. Assay used: immunoSEQ multiplex PCR; TCRdb lists only in-frame clones, some missing. The data hold approximately 11,000 clones, with 48% observed a single time. The specimen comprised lymph node tissue, sampled before any cancer treatment. The receptors were gathered from a woman between 35 and 70 years old with stage II squamous cell lung carcinoma.

The gene calls are TRBV15 and TRBJ1-1, with D tentatively TRBD1 (5 bases). The CDR3 sequence is 14 residues long. Looked up from germline, CDR1 is LNHNV and CDR2 is YYDKDF (reference sequence). Trimming removed 3 bases at V and 3 bases at J, with 11 bases between. The CDR3 spells CATSRARDYTEAFF. The CDR3 DNA reads TGTGCCACCAGCAGGGCCCGGGACTACACTGAAGCTTTCTTT.

This chain joins TRBV19 and TRBJ1-1; TRBD1 agrees at 9 bases. This CDR3 is 17 amino acids long. In germline, CDR1 is LNHDA, CDR2 SQIVND (reference sequence). Trimming removed 4 bases from V and 5 bases from J; junction bases left unmatched: 14. The CDR3 sequence is CASSSGTGRFAKTEAFF. For the CDR3, the DNA is TGTGCCAGTAGTAGCGGGACAGGGAGGTTTGCGAAAACTGAAGCTTTCTTT.

The V and J genes are TRBV11-3 and TRBJ2-2; tentatively, D is TRBD1 or TRBD2 (6 bases each). V lost 3 bases and J 5 bases, leaving 16 bases between the germline ends. Germline V gene data show CDR1 as SGHNT and CDR2 as YENEEA. The CDR3 is 16 residues long. This chain's CDR3 is CASSFHSGGGTGELFF. The CDR3 DNA follows: TGTGCCAGCAGCTTCCATAGCGGAGGGGGGACCGGGGAGCTGTTTTTT.

V and J are TRBV14 and TRBJ1-1; maybe TRBD1 (6 bases). The V gene's germline CDR1 is SGHDN and CDR2 FVKESK. This CDR3 is built from 14 residues. V was shortened by 2 bases and J by 6 bases, with 13 bases between the two germline ends. The CDR3 protein is CASSQTGLGAEAFF. CDR3 sequence (DNA): TGTGCCAGCAGCCAAACAGGGTTGGGGGCTGAAGCTTTCTTT. Combining the CDR3 with reference TRBV14 and TRBJ1-1 gives the whole variable domain EAGVTQFPSHSVIEKGQTVTLRCDPISGHDNLYWYRRVMGKEIKFLLHFVKESKQDESGMPNNRFLAERTGGTYSTLKVQPAELEDSGVYFCASSQTGLGAEAFFGQGTRLTVV.

This clone was seen more than once but under ten times. V gene TRBV11-3 combines with J gene TRBJ2-6; no clear D. From germline, CDR1 is SGHNT and CDR2 YENEEA. Trimming took off 5 bases at V and 4 bases at J, with 9 bases between the two ends. The CDR3 has 14 amino acids. CDR3 loop: CASSPLGGANVLTF. The CDR3 region has the DNA TGTGCCAGCAGCCCTCTTGGAGGGGCCAACGTCCTGACTTTC.

This chain uses TRBV30 with TRBJ2-7; a possible D gene is TRBD1 (6 bases). V lost 3 bases and J 3 bases, leaving 15 bases between the germline ends. The CDR3 runs to 14 residues. From germline, CDR1 is GTSNPN and CDR2 SVGIG (reference sequence). In DNA form, the CDR3 reads TGTGCCTGGAGCACCAAGACAGGCCTCTACGAGCAGTACTTC. Its protein is CAWSTKTGLYEQYF.

The chain has TRBV6-8 and TRBJ1-1; D uncertain. With 4 bases removed from V and 1 base from J, the gap between germline ends came to 10 bases. Germline values: CDR1 MNHGY, CDR2 SAAAGT. The CDR3 is 14 amino acids. CDR3 DNA sequence: TGTGCCAGCAGTTTTCGGACTGCGAACACTGAAGCTTTCTTT. This codes for CASSFRTANTEAFF.

There are a few counts of this clone. V gene TRBV11-3 combines with J gene TRBJ1-1; D ambiguous. With 1 base removed from V and 0 bases from J, the gap between germline ends came to 6 bases. Germline V CDR1 and CDR2: SGHNT, YENEEA. The length of the CDR3 is 14 residues. The CDR3 region is CASSLGGVNTEAFF. CDR3 sequence (DNA): TGTGCCAGCAGCTTAGGGGGAGTGAACACTGAAGCTTTCTTT.

The chain couples TRBV6-8 to TRBJ1-2; 10 positions agree with TRBD1. The length of the CDR3 is 13 residues. The V and J ends lost 6 bases and 7 bases, in that order; junction bases with no gene match: 5. CDR1 is MNHGY and CDR2 is SAAAGT in the germline V gene. The CDR3 region has the DNA TGTGCCAGCAGAACAGGGACAGGGGTTGGCTACACCTTC. It translates to CASRTGTGVGYTF.

For the CDR3, the DNA is TGTGCCAGCACCCCCTCCGGGGCCCAAGAGACCCAGTACTTC. It yields the protein CASTPSGAQETQYF. The chain has TRBV6-8 and TRBJ2-5; either TRBD1 or TRBD2 may fit D (5 bases each). V lost 7 bases and J lost 1, with 13 bases in between. Germline lookup yields CDR1 MNHGY and CDR2 SAAAGT. The CDR3 covers 14 residues.

The V gene is TRBV19, the J gene TRBJ1-1; D is uncertain. CDR1 and CDR2 (germline): LNHDA, SQIVND (reference sequence). Trimming took 2 bases from V and 5 from J, leaving 9 bases between them. There are 13 residues in the CDR3. The CDR3 DNA reads TGTGCCAGTAGTATAACGGGAGGTACTGAAGCTTTCTTT. It yields the protein CASSITGGTEAFF. Full variable domain (outside the CDR3, taken from reference TRBV19 and TRBJ1-1): DGGITQSPKYLFRKEGQNVTLSCEQNLNHDAMYWYRQDPGQGLRLIYYSQIVNDFQKGDIAEGYSVSREKKESFPLTVTSAQKNPTAFYLCASSITGGTEAFFGQGTRLTVV.

This clone was seen a few times. The V gene is TRBV6-8, the J gene TRBJ2-5; 13 bases are a match to TRBD2. CDR1 is MNHGY and CDR2 is SAAAGT in the germline V gene. The trim removed 5 bases at V and 5 bases at J, leaving 5 bases unmatched. CDR3 size: 15 residues. CDR3: CASSQGLAGRETQYF. DNA of the CDR3: TGTGCCAGCAGTCAGGGACTAGCGGGAAGGGAGACCCAGTACTTC.

DNA for the CDR3: TGTGCCAGCAGCGTAGGGGGTGAAAATTCACCCCTCCACTTT. Its protein product is CASSVGGENSPLHF. J is TRBJ1-6 and V is TRBV9, with unresolved D. The V gene lost 0 bases and the J gene lost 7 bases, with 8 bases spanning the gap. Looked up from germline, CDR1 is SGDLS and CDR2 is YYNGEE. The CDR3 runs to 14 residues.

This clone showed up just a few times. J is TRBJ1-1 and V is TRBV11-3, with D perhaps matching TRBD1 (5 bases). Trimming took off 5 bases at V and 0 bases at J, with 10 bases between the two ends. The CDR3 has 14 residues. Germline values: CDR1 SGHNT, CDR2 YENEEA. The DNA for the CDR3 is TGTGCCAGCAGCCCCGGGGCTATGAACACTGAAGCTTTCTTT. This encodes CASSPGAMNTEAFF. The complete variable domain, with remaining parts taken from reference TRBV11-3 and TRBJ1-1, reads EAGVVQSPRYKIIEKKQPVAFWCNPISGHNTLYWYLQNLGQGPELLIRYENEEAVDDSQLPKDRFSAERLKGVDSTLKIQPAELGDSAVYLCASSPGAMNTEAFFGQGTRLTVV.

V gene TRBV19 combines with J gene TRBJ1-4; D is ambiguous. The CDR3 loop spans 15 amino acids. Germline values: CDR1 LNHDA, CDR2 SQIVND (reference sequence). The V and J ends lost 2 bases and 5 bases respectively, with 12 bases between them. The CDR3 region is CASSIQRIGNEKLFF. For the CDR3, the DNA is TGTGCCAGTAGTATACAGCGTATAGGAAATGAAAAACTGTTTTTT.